One and the same sample provided the 8 T cell receptor beta chains below, sequenced in a study of T cell clonality in common variable immunodeficiency. Study-wide findings and caveats: Fewer deletions and N-nucleotide insertions were reportedly seen in common variable immunodeficiency TCR beta sequences.

Profiled with immunoSEQ multiplex PCR; TCRdb holds only in-frame clones, not every one. The specimen has roughly 40,000 clones, none found just once. No antigen has been assigned to these receptors. Sequenced sample: peripheral blood mononuclear cells. All receptors come from a human donor with common variable immunodeficiency.

Comments on this clone: The read stops 3 residues short of the end of the CDR3; the missing end is completed from the germline J gene. The J gene is TRBJ2-7, the V gene TRBV18, with D possibly TRBD1 on 5 matching bases. The V gene's germline CDR1 is KGHSH and CDR2 LQKENI. The V end lost 0 bases, the J end lost 2 bases, and 8 bases lay between the germline ends. CDR3 length: 14 residues. The chain's CDR3 is CASSPPGHPYEQYF. Partial CDR3 DNA: TGTGCCAGCTCACCACCGGGGCACCCCTACGAG.

This clone has a count of ten or more. The CDR3 end is not reached by the read, which stops 3 residues before it; the germline J gene fills it in. V gene TRBV20-1 combines with J gene TRBJ2-3; 9 bases map to TRBD2. CDR1 is DFQATT, CDR2 SNEGSKA, per germline (reference sequence). V was clipped by 3 bases and J by 2 bases; unmatched bases: 15. The CDR3 sequence is 18 residues long. Partial CDR3 DNA: TGCAGTGCTAGTTCGGGGGCCTTTAGCGGGGGCTCCACAGATACG. Encoded protein: CSASSGAFSGGSTDT. The whole CDR3 sequence is CSASSGAFSGGSTDTQYF.

This clone was seen many times. The read stops 3 residues short of the end of the CDR3; the missing end is completed from the germline J gene. The chain has TRBV20-1 and TRBJ1-6, with TRBD1 matching over 10 bases. The CDR3 sequence is 14 residues long. J lost 10 bases, V lost 3 bases, and 6 bases had no gene match. Germline-derived CDR1 and CDR2 are DFQATT and SNEGSKA (reference sequence). CDR3 loop: CSASLGTGASPLHF. The covered CDR3 bases are TGCAGTGCTAGTTTGGGGACAGGGGCGTCACCC.

This clone was recorded at least ten times. CDR3 protein: CASSLEANTEAFF. The covered CDR3 bases are TGTGCCAGCAGCTTGGAAGCGAACACTGAA. The chain uses TRBV5-6 and TRBJ1-1, with D uncertain. The read terminates 3 residues ahead of where the CDR3 ends, so the germline J gene completes it. Germline CDR1 reads SGHDT; CDR2 reads YYEEEE. This CDR3 region has 13 residues. V lost 0 bases to trimming and J lost 1 base, with 4 bases between them. The variable domain in full, with the rest retrieved from reference TRBV5-6 and TRBJ1-1, is DAGVTQSPTHLIKTRGQQVTLRCSPKSGHDTVSWYQQALGQGPQFIFQYYEEEERQRGNFPDRFSGHQFPNYSSELNVNALLLGDSALYLCASSLEANTEAFFGQGTRLTVV.

The table lists this clone with a few counts. The CDR3 extends 3 residues past the end of the read, so its final part is completed from the germline J gene. V and J are TRBV19 and TRBJ1-2; 10 positions match TRBD1. The J segment lost 6 bases and the V segment lost 5 bases, leaving 12 bases of the junction unmatched. The CDR3 has 16 residues. The germline V gene has CDR1 LNHDA and CDR2 SQIVND (reference sequence). CDR3 sequence reads: CASSDTPGTGVDGYTF. CDR3 DNA, as far as it was read: TGTGCCAGTAGTGATACACCCGGGACAGGGGTAGATGGC.

Regarding this clone: The missing CDR3 end, 3 residues past where the read stops, is filled in from the germline J gene. Within the sample, other DNA sequences also encode this same CDR3. V usage is TRBV19 and J usage is TRBJ1-4; 8 bases map to TRBD1. The CDR3 runs 15 residues. V was clipped by 6 bases and J by 4 bases; unmatched bases: 7. Germline V gene data show CDR1 as LNHDA and CDR2 as SQIVND (reference sequence). CDR3 sequence: CASRGQEGFNEKLFF. The DNA read from the CDR3 is TGTGCCAGTAGGGGACAGGAGGGGTTTAATGAAAAA.

This clone was detected only a few times. The sequence runs out 3 residues before the end of the CDR3; the remainder is reconstructed from the germline J gene. The chain carries TRBV7-2 and TRBJ2-1; TRBD2 matches 14 bases. There are 15 residues in the CDR3. V was clipped by 4 bases and J by 7 bases; unmatched bases: 3. Germline V gives CDR1 SGHTA, CDR2 FQGNSA. The CDR3 spells CASSSTSGRGNEQFF. Partial CDR3 DNA: TGTGCCAGCAGCTCGACTAGCGGGAGGGGTAATGAG.

Comments on this clone: The missing CDR3 end, 3 residues past where the read stops, is filled in from the germline J gene. V and J are TRBV19 and TRBJ2-1; 8 nucleotides align to TRBD1. The germline V gene has CDR1 LNHDA and CDR2 SQIVND (reference sequence). The junction had 14 bases not matched to a gene; V was cut back by 4 bases and J by 6 bases. The CDR3 spans 17 residues. CDR3 DNA, as far as it was read: TGTGCCAGTAGTAGCTATCGCCCCAACAGGGGGATCAATGAG. It codes for CASSSYRPNRGINE. The entire CDR3 protein is CASSSYRPNRGINEQFF.